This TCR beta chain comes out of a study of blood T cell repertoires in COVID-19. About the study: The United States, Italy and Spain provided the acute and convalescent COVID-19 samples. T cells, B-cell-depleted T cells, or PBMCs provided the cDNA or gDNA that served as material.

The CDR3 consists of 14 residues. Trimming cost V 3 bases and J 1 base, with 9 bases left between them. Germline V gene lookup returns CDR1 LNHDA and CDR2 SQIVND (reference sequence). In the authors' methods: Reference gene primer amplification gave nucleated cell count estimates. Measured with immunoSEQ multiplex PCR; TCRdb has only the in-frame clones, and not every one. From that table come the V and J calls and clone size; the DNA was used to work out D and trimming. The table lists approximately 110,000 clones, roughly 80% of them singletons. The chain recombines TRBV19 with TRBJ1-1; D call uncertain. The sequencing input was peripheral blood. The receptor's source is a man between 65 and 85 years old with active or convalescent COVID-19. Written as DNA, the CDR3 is TGTGCCAGTAGTATTTTTTCGGGGAACACTGAAGCTTTCTTT. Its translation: CASSIFSGNTEAFF. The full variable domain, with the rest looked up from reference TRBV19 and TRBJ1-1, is DGGITQSPKYLFRKEGQNVTLSCEQNLNHDAMYWYRQDPGQGLRLIYYSQIVNDFQKGDIAEGYSVSREKKESFPLTVTSAQKNPTAFYLCASSIFSGNTEAFFGQGTRLTVV.